What follows are 10 T cell receptor beta chains derived from one specimen sequenced in a study of Ad26.COV2.S vaccination and SARS-CoV-2 variants (dated by TCRdb to about 2021). The time point label for this specimen denotes: individuals recovered from natural SARS-CoV-2 infection. The library was produced with the immunoSEQ multiplex PCR assay. TCRdb obtained this table from immuneACCESS and retained in-frame rearrangements with V and J assigned. These tables miss some clones; where compared with another copy, unresolved V genes account for less than half of the shortfall, and the remainder is unexplained. The sample data list about 350,000 clones, and 90% to 95% of these were observed just once. Together, the top ten hold about 3.9% of the sample. The sequences come from peripheral blood, collected after recovery from COVID-19. The origin of the receptors is a human donor who had recovered from COVID-19.

The V gene is TRBV6-1, the J gene TRBJ2-7; 11 bases match TRBD1. This CDR3 has 16 residues. Germline V gene data show CDR1 as MNHNS and CDR2 as SASEGT. The V and J ends lost 2 bases and 3 bases, in that order; junction bases with no gene match: 6. CDR3 sequence: CASSEIRGTGGYEQYF. In DNA, the CDR3 is TGTGCCAGCAGTGAAATCCGCGGGACAGGGGGCTACGAGCAGTACTTC.

V usage is TRBV7-9 and J usage is TRBJ2-1; a possible D gene is TRBD1 (7 bases). The CDR3 runs 13 residues. Germline V gene sequence: CDR1 SEHNR, CDR2 FQNEAQ (reference sequence). Between the trimmed V and J ends, which lost 5 bases and 8 bases, there was a span of 13 bases. The CDR3 loop reads CASSHRGGYEQFF. CDR3 DNA sequence: TGTGCCAGCAGCCACAGGGGAGGATATGAGCAGTTCTTC.

The V and J genes are TRBV5-4 and TRBJ1-2; the D gene is possibly TRBD1 (6 bases). The CDR3 covers 14 residues. V lost 3 bases, J lost 6 bases, and 15 bases lay in between. The germline CDR1 and CDR2 sequences are SGHNT and YYREEE (reference sequence). The CDR3 sequence: CASSSPGHSDGYTF. The DNA of the CDR3 is TGTGCCAGCAGCTCGCCGGGACACTCCGATGGCTACACCTTC.

The chain is built from TRBV25-1 and TRBJ1-1, with TRBD1 matching over 7 bases. This CDR3 contains 16 residues. Germline V gene lookup returns CDR1 MGHDK and CDR2 SYGVNS. With 4 bases clipped from V and 1 base from J, the junction kept 9 bases outside the gene matches. The DNA of the CDR3 is TGTGCCAGCAGTGCCCGACAGGGTCTCGGGAACACTGAAGCTTTCTTT. Translated, it gives CASSARQGLGNTEAFF.

The J gene is TRBJ2-3, the V gene TRBV24-1, with TRBD1 matching 8 bases. The CDR3 covers 14 residues. The germline V gene encodes CDR1 KGHDR and CDR2 SFDVKD. J was trimmed by 3 bases and V by 4 bases; bases with no gene match: 2. Here the CDR3 reads CATSDRGLTDTQYF. CDR3 DNA sequence: TGTGCCACCAGTGACAGGGGGCTAACAGATACGCAGTATTTT.

Regarding this clone: Other DNA sequences of this sample code for an identical CDR3. The chain uses TRBV9 and TRBJ2-2; D perhaps matches TRBD1 (5 bases). From germline, CDR1 is SGDLS and CDR2 YYNGEE. The V end lost 2 bases, the J end lost 1 base, and 6 bases lay between the germline ends. The CDR3 consists of 14 residues. CDR3 DNA: TGTGCCAGCAGCGTCCAGGGGAACACCGGGGAGCTGTTTTTT. Encoded protein: CASSVQGNTGELFF.

The chain is built from TRBV10-3 and TRBJ2-5, with 7 nucleotides matching TRBD2. The CDR3 runs to 13 residues. Germline loops: CDR1 ENHRY, CDR2 SYGVKD. V trimming: 8 bases; J trimming: 4 bases; junction bases outside the gene matches: 7. CDR3 residues: CAIRAGVLETQYF. In nucleotides, the CDR3 is TGTGCCATCCGTGCGGGGGTTTTAGAGACCCAGTACTTC.

Notes on this clone: The identical CDR3 is also encoded by other nucleotide sequences in the sample. The CDR3 DNA sequence: TGTGCCAGCTCTCCGGGAGGCACAGATACGCAGTATTTT. Translating it yields CASSPGGTDTQYF. The chain joins TRBV18 to TRBJ2-3; a weak D match, TRBD2 (6 bases). Germline V gives CDR1 KGHSH, CDR2 LQKENI. The germline V and J ends were trimmed by 6 bases and 1 base, with 8 bases remaining between them. The CDR3 has 13 amino acids.

Here the CDR3 DNA reads TGTGCCACCCGAGAGGGGGTTGGGGAAAAACTGTTTTTT. It encodes CATREGVGEKLFF. The chain links TRBV27 to TRBJ1-4; TRBD1 might be the D (6 bases). The CDR3 has 13 amino acids. Germline V gene data show CDR1 as MNHEY and CDR2 as SMNVEV (reference sequence). V was trimmed by 10 bases and J by 8 bases, leaving 17 bases between them.

J is TRBJ2-5 and V is TRBV19; D gene unclear. Germline V CDR1 and CDR2: LNHDA, SQIVND (reference sequence). Trimming shortened V by 2 bases and J by 4 bases, and 8 bases separated the two germline ends. CDR3 length equals 13 residues. The CDR3 sequence: CASSIYGGETQYF. DNA of the CDR3: TGTGCCAGTAGTATATATGGCGGAGAGACCCAGTACTTC.